Below are 12 T cell receptor beta chains sequenced from a single sample in a study of regulatory T cells in long-lasting Graves disease. The time point here: newly diagnosed GD, antithyroid drugs for less than 3 months. The authors made the TCR library using RNA they extracted from PBMCs. Building the TCR beta libraries relied on iRepertoire HTBI primers, and CDR3 regions underwent Arm-PCR. One entry per CDR3 protein, called by TCRdb with MiXCR from the multiplex PCR reads. The table shows around 500,000 distinct CDR3 sequences, with around 12% occurring only once. These sequences were also reported in another study, on T cells in Graves' hyperthyroidism and ophthalmopathy.

The source material was peripheral blood mononuclear cells (PBMCs), sampled at new diagnosis, from a patient treated with antithyroid drugs. The receptor set was obtained from a young woman with Graves disease.

This clonotype came up many times. CDR3 protein: CASSDDSDNSPLHF. CDR3 DNA sequence: TGTGCCAGCAGTGATGACAGTGATAATTCACCCCTCCACTTT. The V and J genes are TRBV6-4 and TRBJ1-6, with D perhaps matching TRBD1 (5 bases). Germline CDR1 reads MRHNA; CDR2 reads SNTAGT. This CDR3 is 14 amino acids long. V lost 3 bases, J lost 5 bases, and 8 bases lay in between.

Only a few counts were recorded for this clonotype. The chain combines TRBV7-9 with TRBJ1-2; D remains ambiguous. The V end was cut by 4 bases, the J end by 8 bases, with 23 bases between. Germline V gene data show CDR1 as SEHNR and CDR2 as FQNEAQ (reference sequence). This CDR3 has 16 residues. The CDR3 region has the DNA TGTGCCAGCAGCTCCACCTTTGAAATTCCCGGATGGGGCTACACCTTC. Translating gives CASSSTFEIPGWGYTF. Based on the CDR3 plus reference TRBV7-9 and TRBJ1-2, the full variable domain is DTGVSQNPRHKITKRGQNVTFRCDPISEHNRLYWYRQTLGQGPEFLTYFQNEAQLEKSRLLSDRFSAERPKGSFSTLEIQRTEQGDSAMYLCASSSTFEIPGWGYTFGSGTRLTVV.

This clonotype appeared many times. The chain carries TRBV28 and TRBJ2-5; D might be TRBD1 or TRBD2, each matching 6 bases. The CDR3 runs 18 residues. V lost 8 bases to trimming and J lost 1 base, with 26 bases between them. Germline CDR1 MDHEN, CDR2 SYDVKM. CDR3 DNA: TGTGCCAGCTCCGGCGGGAAGGTGCTCGGGGGCCCCCAAGAGACCCAGTACTTC. It yields the protein CASSGGKVLGGPQETQYF.

This clonotype was found many times. CDR3 residues: CASSPLTGGNTEAFF. The DNA for the CDR3 is TGTGCCAGCTCACCTTTGACAGGGGGAAACACTGAAGCTTTCTTT. The rearrangement uses TRBV18 and TRBJ1-1; the match to TRBD1 covers 9 bases. J was trimmed by 2 bases and V by 3 bases; bases with no gene match: 4. Looked up from germline, CDR1 is KGHSH and CDR2 is LQKENI. The CDR3 extends over 15 amino acids.

This clonotype was seen repeatedly, ten times or more. The chain links TRBV2 to TRBJ1-5; TRBD1 is a possible D gene (5 bases). Per germline, CDR1 SNHLY and CDR2 FYNNEI. V was cut by 9 bases and J by 1 base, with 7 bases left in between. The CDR3 contains 12 residues. Here the CDR3 DNA reads TGTGCCAGTTGGGACAGCAATCAGCCCCAGCATTTT. Translation gives CASWDSNQPQHF.

This clonotype appeared many times. The chain is built from TRBV28 and TRBJ2-5, with TRBD2 as a possible D gene (6 bases). This CDR3 is 15 amino acids long. The germline V and J ends were trimmed by 2 bases and 2 bases, with 12 bases remaining between them. CDR1 is MDHEN, CDR2 SYDVKM, per germline. For the CDR3, the DNA is TGTGCCAGCAGTTTAGGGGCTAGCGCGCAAGAGACCCAGTACTTC. This sequence encodes CASSLGASAQETQYF.

This clonotype appeared many times. The CDR3 loop is CASATTDTQYF. The CDR3 bases are TGCGCCAGCGCTACAACAGATACGCAGTATTTT. V and J are TRBV5-1 and TRBJ2-3; D is undetermined. The CDR3 sequence is 11 residues long. In germline, CDR1 is SGHRS, CDR2 YFSETQ. With 7 bases removed from V and 3 bases from J, the gap between germline ends came to 6 bases.

There are many counts of this clonotype. V usage is TRBV5-1 and J usage is TRBJ1-1; 9 bases agree with TRBD1. CDR3 length equals 15 residues. Germline loops: CDR1 SGHRS, CDR2 YFSETQ. After removal of 1 base from V and 3 bases from J, the junction contained 4 bases not matched to a gene. CDR3 loop: CASSLTGGSDTEAFF. The CDR3 nucleotides are TGCGCCAGCAGCTTGACAGGGGGCTCGGACACTGAAGCTTTCTTT.

This clonotype has a count of ten or more. This chain uses TRBV7-2 with TRBJ2-5; either TRBD1 or TRBD2 may supply D (5 bases each). The germline gives CDR1 SGHTA, CDR2 FQGNSA. Between the trimmed V and J ends, which lost 8 bases and 4 bases, there was a span of 17 bases. This CDR3 comprises 14 residues. The CDR3 protein is CASPLRGTGETQYF. The CDR3 DNA reads TGTGCCAGCCCCCTCCGTGGGACGGGAGAGACCCAGTACTTC.

This clonotype was detected a few times. This clone may be a read error of a much larger clone one base away. The V call is TRBV19, the J call TRBJ1-2; TRBD1 matches at 10 bases. The CDR3 runs 15 residues. V shed 4 bases and J 4 bases; nucleotides not matched to a gene: 6. Germline V gene data show CDR1 as LNHDA and CDR2 as SQIVND (reference sequence). The CDR3 region has the DNA TGTGCCAGTAGTACCTCGGACAGGGGGACCTATGGCTACACCTTC. Translation gives CASSTSDRGTYGYTF.

This clonotype was seen many times. The CDR3: CASSPPGDHNYGYTF. The CDR3 coding sequence is TGTGCCAGCAGCCCACCTGGGGACCATAACTATGGCTACACCTTC. The chain links TRBV7-2 to TRBJ1-2, with D possibly matching TRBD1 (5 bases). Germline CDR1 and CDR2: SGHTA and FQGNSA. The CDR3 consists of 15 residues. V was pared by 5 bases and J by 1 base, with 14 bases between.

This clonotype was seen more than once but under ten times. The chain joins TRBV11-3 to TRBJ2-1; TRBD2 is a possible D gene (5 bases). This CDR3 is built from 16 residues. CDR1 and CDR2 (germline): SGHNT, YENEEA. V dropped 1 base and J dropped 1 base, with 11 bases sitting between them. The CDR3 loop is CASSLATGSSYNEQFF. The CDR3, as DNA: TGTGCCAGCAGCTTAGCAACGGGGTCGTCCTACAATGAGCAGTTCTTC.